Following are 12 T cell receptor beta chains from one sample sequenced in a study of T cells in Graves' hyperthyroidism and ophthalmopathy. The CDR3 regions of TCR beta were amplified from RNA transcripts. During a first-round RT-PCR of the TCR CDR3, the HTBI primer set was used. MiXCR, run by TCRdb on the multiplex PCR reads, gives a single entry per CDR3 protein. Of under 300,000 distinct CDR3 sequences in the sample, 13% to 15% were seen once. Material for sequencing was blood. The receptors shown here come from a woman between 50 and 59 years old with Graves' hyperthyroidism that later progressed to Graves' ophthalmopathy.

This clonotype has a handful of counts. J is TRBJ2-7 and V is TRBV7-9; D is uncertain. Trimming took 6 bases from V and 1 from J, leaving 10 bases between them. CDR3 length equals 13 residues. The germline gives CDR1 SEHNR, CDR2 FQNEAQ (reference sequence). The CDR3 bases are TGTGCCAGCAGGTCCGACACGTCCTACGAGCAGTACTTC. Amino acids: CASRSDTSYEQYF.

This clonotype has a count of ten or more. The CDR3 loop reads CASTGNTGELFF. The CDR3 DNA reads as TGTGCCAGCACCGGGAACACCGGGGAGCTGTTTTTT. This chain joins TRBV2 and TRBJ2-2; D uncertain. The V end lost 7 bases, the J end lost 1 base, and 4 bases lay between the germline ends. The CDR3 has 12 amino acids. Germline V gives CDR1 SNHLY, CDR2 FYNNEI. Looking up the rest from reference TRBV2 and TRBJ2-2 gives the full variable domain: EPEVTQTPSHQVTQMGQEVILRCVPISNHLYFYWYRQILGQKVEFLVSFYNNEISEKSEIFDDQFSVERPDGSNFTLKIRSTKLEDSAMYFCASTGNTGELFFGEGSRLTVL.

This chain joins TRBV4-1 and TRBJ1-6; a weak D match, TRBD1 (5 bases). Trimming pared 1 base from V and 10 bases from J, leaving 14 bases between. The germline gives CDR1 MGHRA, CDR2 YSYEKL. This CDR3 has 15 residues. The CDR3 protein is CASSQGTRGSSPLHF. In nucleotides, the CDR3 is TGCGCCAGCAGCCAAGGAACCCGGGGGAGCTCACCCCTCCACTTT.

The V gene is TRBV12-3 or TRBV12-4, the J gene TRBJ1-5; the D gene is possibly TRBD1 (6 bases). With 6 bases removed from V and 0 bases from J, the gap between germline ends came to 12 bases. The CDR3 length is 15 residues. For the CDR3, the DNA is TGTGCCAGCAGCCCGGGGGGACATAGCAATCAGCCCCAGCATTTT. Its translation is CASSPGGHSNQPQHF.

This clonotype has a count of ten or more. This sequence joins TRBV7-2 and TRBJ2-2, with 8 positions matching TRBD2. Germline V gene data show CDR1 as SGHTA and CDR2 as FQGNSA. The CDR3 spans 16 residues. With V trimmed by 3 bases and J by 3 bases, 6 bases remained unmatched. The CDR3: CASSFLGTRDTGELFF. The CDR3 nucleotides are TGTGCCAGCAGCTTCCTCGGGACTAGAGACACCGGGGAGCTGTTTTTT.

The chain uses TRBV7-2 and TRBJ1-2, with 7 bases matching TRBD1. The CDR3 runs to 14 residues. Germline V gene sequence: CDR1 SGHTA, CDR2 FQGNSA. After removal of 0 bases from V and 8 bases from J, the junction contained 6 bases not matched to a gene. The CDR3 DNA reads as TGTGCCAGCAGCTTAGCGGGACAGTCCTACGGCTACACCTTC. It codes for CASSLAGQSYGYTF.

This clonotype was picked up many times. V and J are TRBV20-1 and TRBJ2-5; 7 bases fit TRBD1. The CDR3 sequence is 14 residues long. V shed 6 bases and J 5 bases; nucleotides not matched to a gene: 12. Germline V gives CDR1 DFQATT, CDR2 SNEGSKA (reference sequence). This chain's CDR3 is CSARDRIYAETQYF. CDR3 DNA: TGCAGTGCCCGGGACAGAATTTACGCCGAGACCCAGTACTTC.

This clonotype was observed at least ten times. This rearrangement joins TRBV18 to TRBJ1-4, with a tentative D call TRBD1 (5 bases). The germline V and J ends were trimmed by 3 bases and 7 bases, with 15 bases remaining between them. This CDR3 spans 15 amino acids. Germline V lookup: CDR1 KGHSH, CDR2 LQKENI. The CDR3 nucleotides are TGTGCCAGCTCACCGTCCCGAGACAGAATTGAAAAACTGTTTTTT. This gives the protein CASSPSRDRIEKLFF.

This clonotype was counted ten times or more. V usage is TRBV13 and J usage is TRBJ2-7, with a possible D match to TRBD2 (6 bases). The CDR3 has 14 amino acids. V lost 5 bases and J 3 bases, leaving 14 bases between the germline ends. From germline, CDR1 is PRHDT and CDR2 FYEKMQ (reference sequence). The CDR3 DNA follows: TGTGCCAGCAGCCACCTCGGGAGAAACTACGAGCAGTACTTC. Encoded protein: CASSHLGRNYEQYF. Supplemented by reference TRBV13 and TRBJ2-7, the full variable domain reads AAGVIQSPRHLIKEKRETATLKCYPIPRHDTVYWYQQGPGQDPQFLISFYEKMQSDKGSIPDRFSAQQFSDYHSELNMSSLELGDSALYFCASSHLGRNYEQYFGPGTRLTVT.

In this sample, this clonotype turned up many times. This chain joins TRBV6-1 and TRBJ1-5; D possibly corresponds to TRBD1 (6 bases). Germline loops: CDR1 MNHNS, CDR2 SASEGT. V was cut by 5 bases and J by 3 bases, with 11 bases left in between. The length of the CDR3 is 14 residues. The CDR3 loop is CASSTTGINQPQHF. The CDR3 nucleotides read TGTGCCAGCAGTACAACAGGGATCAATCAGCCCCAGCATTTT.

Ten or more counts support this clonotype. This chain joins TRBV25-1 and TRBJ1-1; 7 positions agree with TRBD1. Per the germline V gene, CDR1 is MGHDK and CDR2 is SYGVNS. The V and J ends lost 3 bases and 4 bases, in that order; junction bases with no gene match: 14. This CDR3 contains 17 residues. CDR3 region: CASSDHDRVVLGTEAFF. In nucleotides, the CDR3 is TGTGCCAGCAGTGACCACGACAGGGTGGTGTTGGGCACTGAAGCTTTCTTT.

The sample holds many counts of this clonotype. The rearrangement joins TRBV5-1 to TRBJ2-7; D is uncertain. V dropped 5 bases and J dropped 5 bases, with 14 bases sitting between them. Germline-derived CDR1 and CDR2 are SGHRS and YFSETQ. CDR3 length equals 13 residues. The CDR3 DNA is TGCGCCAGCAGGGAACTACCGACGGACGAGCAGTACTTC. Its protein product is CASRELPTDEQYF.